This entry describes one T cell receptor (beta chain). TCRdb re-analysed the RT-PCR reads in MiXCR, keeping a single row per CDR3 protein. Of a few hundred thousand distinct CDR3 sequences in the sample, 13% to 15% were seen once. The data originate from a study of patients and donors after allogeneic stem cell transplantation. The CDR3 length is 16 residues. With V trimmed by 5 bases and J by 4 bases, 8 bases remained unmatched. CDR1 is DFQATT, CDR2 SNEGSKA, per germline (reference sequence). The chain combines TRBV20-1 with TRBJ2-1, with 13 bases aligning to TRBD2. The source material was blood, either unsorted or a sorted T cell fraction (not recorded which). The clonotype originates from a human donor who was either an allogeneic HSCT recipient or a stem cell or donor lymphocyte infusion donor (not recorded which). It is not recorded whose cells these are; they may come from a transplant donor. The DNA for the CDR3 is TGCAGTGCTCCTGACGGGACTAGCGGGACATACAATGAGCAGTTCTTC. Translation: CSAPDGTSGTYNEQFF.